This is a list of T cell receptor beta chains from one sample in a study of shared clonotypes between healthy human individuals. Assay used: immunoSEQ multiplex PCR; TCRdb lists only in-frame clones, some missing. The data show approximately 530,000 clones, with roughly 95% seen just once and nearly 0.065% held by the top ten. The specimen sequenced was naive CD4+ T cells sorted from blood. All receptors come from a woman in her twenties or thirties in good health. Each CDR3 is given with its conserved first and last residue. The D gene is left open where the match is weak. Clone size is not always given. Where it is, it says once, few, many or a class for expanded clones.

>TRBJ1-2|NA|NA|14|TRBV7-9
CASSSSGSNYGYTF
TGTGCCAGCAGCTCCTCCGGGTCCAACTATGGCTACACCTTC
>TRBJ1-1|NA|NA|14|TRBV29-1
CSVEVGGGDTEAFF
TGCAGCGTTGAAGTTGGTGGAGGGGACACTGAAGCTTTCTTT
>TRBJ1-2|NA|once|14|TRBV5-1
CASSLAEVGWGYTF
TGCGCCAGCAGCTTGGCCGAGGTAGGGTGGGGCTACACCTTC
>TRBJ2-7|TRBD1|NA|13|TRBV9
CASSLGQANEQYF
TGTGCCAGCAGCTTGGGACAGGCTAACGAGCAGTACTTC
>TRBJ2-3|TRBD2|NA|15|TRBV28
CAYAGLAGLTDTQYF
TGTGCCTACGCTGGGCTAGCGGGACTCACAGATACGCAGTATTTT
>TRBJ1-4|NA|NA|19|TRBV7-9
CASSLGIGVPGATNEKLFF
TGTGCCAGCAGCTTAGGTATTGGGGTTCCGGGAGCAACTAATGAAAAACTGTTTTTT
>TRBJ1-5|TRBD1|NA|14|TRBV5-8
CASSPTGGNQPQHF
TGTGCCAGCAGCCCAACAGGGGGCAATCAGCCCCAGCATTTT
>TRBJ2-5|NA|NA|16|TRBV19
CASSIGHRYYGETQYF
TGTGCCAGTAGTATAGGGCACAGGTATTATGGGGAGACCCAGTACTTC
>TRBJ2-1|TRBD2|NA|15|TRBV30
CAWSVGLAGDNEQFF
TGTGCCTGGAGTGTTGGGTTAGCGGGAGACAATGAGCAGTTCTTC
>TRBJ2-5|TRBD1|NA|18|TRBV4-1
CASSHRLPTQGVSETQYF
TGCGCCAGCAGCCACAGGCTTCCCACGCAGGGGGTTAGCGAGACCCAGTACTTC
>TRBJ2-2|TRBD1|NA|19|TRBV7-9
CASTPRPKDRAFWSGELFF
TGTGCCAGCACCCCGCGTCCCAAGGACAGGGCTTTTTGGTCCGGGGAGCTGTTTTTT
>TRBJ1-1|NA|once|12|TRBV19
CASSGPGEDAFF
TGTGCCAGTAGCGGGCCCGGGGAGGACGCTTTCTTT
>TRBJ2-3|NA|NA|16|TRBV27
CASTPAGTQRTDTQYF
TGTGCCAGCACCCCGGCCGGGACTCAGCGCACAGATACGCAGTATTTT
>TRBJ2-1|TRBD2|NA|16|TRBV19
CASSIKLAGSYNEQFF
TGTGCCAGTAGTATAAAGCTAGCGGGCTCCTACAATGAGCAGTTCTTC
>TRBJ2-7|NA|NA|15|TRBV14
CASSQDRQEPYEQYF
TGTGCCAGCAGCCAAGACAGGCAGGAGCCCTACGAGCAGTACTTC
>TRBJ2-2|NA|NA|19|TRBV27
CASSFLPFPGTPNAGELFF
TGTGCCAGCAGTTTCCTGCCCTTCCCCGGGACACCCAACGCCGGGGAGCTGTTTTTT
>TRBJ1-5|NA|NA|13|TRBV28
CASSPRFNQPQHF
TGTGCCAGCAGTCCGCGATTCAATCAGCCCCAGCATTTT
>TRBJ2-1|NA|NA|12|TRBV7-9
CASSLGNNEQFF
TGTGCCAGCAGCTTAGGGAACAATGAGCAGTTCTTC
>TRBJ2-7|NA|NA|11|TRBV28
CASSLGFEQYF
TGTGCCAGCAGTTTAGGGTTCGAGCAGTACTTC
>TRBJ2-6|NA|NA|13|TRBV18
CASSPPGANVLTF
TGTGCCAGCTCACCACCTGGGGCCAACGTCCTGACTTTC
>TRBJ2-3|NA|NA|16|TRBV5-1
CASSWWGGGNTDTQYF
TGCGCCAGCAGCTGGTGGGGAGGGGGAAACACAGATACGCAGTATTTT
>TRBJ2-2|NA|NA|13|TRBV18
CASSRAQNTALFF
TGTGCCAGCTCACGCGCACAGAACACCGCTTTGTTTTTT
>TRBJ1-1|NA|NA|15|TRBV6-6
CASSSGGPANTEAFF
TGTGCCAGCAGTTCTGGGGGGCCGGCGAACACTGAAGCTTTCTTT
>TRBJ2-1|TRBD2|NA|16|TRBV9
CASSVTSASPLSEQFF
TGTGCCAGCAGCGTTACTAGCGCAAGTCCCCTCAGTGAGCAGTTCTTC
>TRBJ2-2|NA|NA|17|TRBV18
CASSLNPPAGNTGELFF
TGTGCCAGCTCACTCAACCCCCCAGCGGGGAACACCGGGGAGCTGTTTTTT
>TRBJ1-5|NA|NA|15|TRBV2
CASSDIDPRYQPQHF
TGTGCCAGCAGTGATATCGACCCTAGGTATCAGCCCCAGCATTTT